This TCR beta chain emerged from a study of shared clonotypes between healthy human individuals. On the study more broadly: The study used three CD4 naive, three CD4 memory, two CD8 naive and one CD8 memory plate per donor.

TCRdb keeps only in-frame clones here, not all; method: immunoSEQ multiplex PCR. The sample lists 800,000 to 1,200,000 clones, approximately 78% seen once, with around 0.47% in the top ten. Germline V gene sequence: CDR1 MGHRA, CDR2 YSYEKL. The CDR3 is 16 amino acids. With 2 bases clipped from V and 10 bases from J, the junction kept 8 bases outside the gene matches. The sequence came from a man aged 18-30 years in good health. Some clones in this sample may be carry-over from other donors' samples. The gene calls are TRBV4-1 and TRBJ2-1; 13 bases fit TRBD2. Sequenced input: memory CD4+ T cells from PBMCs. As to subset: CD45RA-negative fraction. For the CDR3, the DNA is TGCGCCAGCAGCCAAACCGGACTAGCGGGAGTCAGGGAGCAGTTCTTC. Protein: CASSQTGLAGVREQFF.